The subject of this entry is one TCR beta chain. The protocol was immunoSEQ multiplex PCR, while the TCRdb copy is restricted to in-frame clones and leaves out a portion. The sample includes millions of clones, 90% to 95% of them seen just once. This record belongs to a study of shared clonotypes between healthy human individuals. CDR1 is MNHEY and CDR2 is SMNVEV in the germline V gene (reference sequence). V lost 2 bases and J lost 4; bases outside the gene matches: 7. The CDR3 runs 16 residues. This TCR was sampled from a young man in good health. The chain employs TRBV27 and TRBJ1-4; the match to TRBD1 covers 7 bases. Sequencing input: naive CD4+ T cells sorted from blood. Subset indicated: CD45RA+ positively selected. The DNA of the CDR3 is TGTGCCAGCAGTTTAGTGGGAGGGACAGTTAATGAAAAACTGTTTTTT. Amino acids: CASSLVGGTVNEKLFF.